The 25 T cell receptor beta chains listed next were all sequenced from one sample in a study of molecular identifiers for immune sequencing clone quantification. In TCRdb, the PCR reads were re-called with MiXCR into one record per CDR3 protein. The sample lists 550,000 to 750,000 distinct CDR3 sequences; 20% were seen once. Input material: naive CD8+ T cells from blood, with Jurkat cell RNA spiked in. Subset given: FACS-sorted CD8+CD4-CCR7+CD45RA+ naive T cells. The receptor set was obtained from a human donor in good health. Some libraries in this study had Jurkat cell RNA spiked in.

This clonotype occurred many times. The V gene is TRBV28, the J gene TRBJ2-7; no firm D call. The germline V and J ends were trimmed by 2 bases and 6 bases, with 20 bases remaining between them. The germline CDR1 and CDR2 sequences are MDHEN and SYDVKM. The CDR3 runs 16 residues. This CDR3 reads CASSLRSRTDRSEQYF. The CDR3 region has the DNA TGTGCCAGCAGTTTAAGGTCTAGGACGGACCGCAGCGAGCAGTACTTC.

About this clonotype itself: Compared with germline, one end of the junction differs, possibly owing to a read error. The chain is built from TRBV5-6 and TRBJ1-1, with D hard to call. Germline-derived CDR1 and CDR2 are SGHDT and YYEEEE. This CDR3 contains 14 residues. The CDR3 region is CAGSLSKVNTEAFF. For the CDR3, the DNA is TGTGCCGGCAGCTTGAGCAAGGTTAACACTGAAGCTTTCTTT.

This clonotype occurred a few times. The V call is TRBV24-1, the J call TRBJ2-2; D is unresolved. There are 17 residues in the CDR3. Trimming removed 5 bases from V and 1 base from J, with 16 bases in between. Germline CDR1 KGHDR, CDR2 SFDVKD. CDR3 region: CATSVWAGSENTGELFF. The CDR3 DNA is TGTGCCACCAGTGTCTGGGCCGGGTCAGAGAACACCGGGGAGCTGTTTTTT.

This clonotype has at least ten counts. This chain connects TRBV7-9 to TRBJ1-1, with 7 bases that match TRBD1. The CDR3 spans 17 residues. Unmatched junction bases numbered 13, after V lost 5 bases and J lost 1 base. Germline values: CDR1 SEHNR, CDR2 FQNEAQ (reference sequence). Here the CDR3 DNA reads TGTGCCAGCAGCCCCGACAGGGAAGGGTGGGGGAACACTGAAGCTTTCTTT. Its protein product is CASSPDREGWGNTEAFF. The full variable domain, with the rest looked up from reference TRBV7-9 and TRBJ1-1, is DTGVSQNPRHKITKRGQNVTFRCDPISEHNRLYWYRQTLGQGPEFLTYFQNEAQLEKSRLLSDRFSAERPKGSFSTLEIQRTEQGDSAMYLCASSPDREGWGNTEAFFGQGTRLTVV.

This clonotype was observed a few times. This chain connects TRBV5-6 to TRBJ2-1; D is perhaps TRBD1 or TRBD2 (6 bases each). The germline CDR1 and CDR2 sequences are SGHDT and YYEEEE. Trimming shortened V by 2 bases and J by 9 bases, and 15 bases separated the two germline ends. CDR3 length: 14 amino acids. For the CDR3, the DNA is TGTGCCAGCAGCTTTTTAGGGGGGCACGGTGAGCAGTTCTTC. It is translated as CASSFLGGHGEQFF.

The chain couples TRBV5-1 to TRBJ2-2, with D unresolved. The CDR3 runs 17 residues. V lost 8 bases to trimming and J lost 0 bases, with 20 bases between them. CDR1 is SGHRS, CDR2 YFSETQ, per germline. In nucleotides, the CDR3 is TGCGCCAGTAGCCCCAGGACGGTTACCTCGAACACCGGGGAGCTGTTTTTT. It yields the protein CASSPRTVTSNTGELFF.

This clonotype appeared many times. The V call is TRBV12-5, the J call TRBJ2-2, with D uncertain. Per germline, CDR1 LGHNT and CDR2 FRNRAP. The V end was cut by 7 bases, the J end by 1 base, with 10 bases between. This CDR3 is built from 14 residues. The DNA for the CDR3 is TGTGCTAGTGCTACTGGGATGAACACCGGGGAGCTGTTTTTT. This encodes CASATGMNTGELFF. The variable domain in full, completed from reference TRBV12-5 and TRBJ2-2, reads DARVTQTPRHKVTEMGQEVTMRCQPILGHNTVFWYRQTMMQGLELLAYFRNRAPLDDSGMPKDRFSAEMPDATLATLKIQPSEPRDSAVYFCASATGMNTGELFFGEGSRLTVL.

In its sample, this clonotype was seen many times. DNA for the CDR3: TGCGCCAGCAGCCAAGATCTATCCCTCGGTGAAGCTTTCTTT. Protein: CASSQDLSLGEAFF. The V call is TRBV4-3, the J call TRBJ1-1; D unresolved. V lost 0 bases and J 7 bases, leaving 12 bases between the germline ends. Germline V gene sequence: CDR1 LGHNA, CDR2 YSLEER. The CDR3 has 14 residues.

This clonotype was detected only a few times. The rearrangement uses TRBV7-9 and TRBJ2-1; D ambiguous. The CDR3 extends over 12 amino acids. CDR1 and CDR2 (germline): SEHNR, FQNEAQ (reference sequence). Trimming pared 5 bases from V and 9 bases from J, leaving 11 bases between. The CDR3 reads CASSIQTPEQFF. CDR3 coding DNA: TGTGCCAGCAGCATACAAACTCCTGAGCAGTTCTTC.

This clonotype has a handful of counts. V usage is TRBV4-3 and J usage is TRBJ2-1; D not certain. The CDR3 is 15 residues long. V was clipped by 5 bases and J by 0 bases, with 11 bases between them. CDR1 LGHNA and CDR2 YSLEER come from the germline V gene. CDR3 nucleotide sequence: TGCGCCAGCAGCTCCCATCGGATCTCCTACAATGAGCAGTTCTTC. This encodes CASSSHRISYNEQFF.

This clonotype has at least ten counts. V is TRBV6-2 or TRBV6-3 and J is TRBJ2-7; a possible D gene is TRBD1 (5 bases). This CDR3 contains 13 residues. V lost 4 bases and J lost 0, with 7 bases in between. Germline V gene data show CDR1 as MNHEY and CDR2 as SVGEGT. CDR3 nucleotides: TGTGCCAGCAGTTGGGGCACCTCCTACGAGCAGTACTTC. Amino acids: CASSWGTSYEQYF.

The chain joins TRBV4-3 to TRBJ1-6; D unclear. Deletions cut 1 base from V and 2 bases from J, with 9 bases between. The CDR3 length is 16 residues. CDR1 and CDR2 (germline): LGHNA, YSLEER. CDR3 region: CASSQGGSAYNSPLHF. In nucleotides, the CDR3 is TGCGCCAGCAGCCAAGGGGGTTCGGCCTATAATTCACCCCTCCACTTT.

Note on this clonotype: This clone may be a read error of a much larger clone one base away. The CDR3 DNA reads TGTGCCTGGAGGGGACTCTCTAGCACAGATACGCGGTATTTT. Protein: CAWRGLSSTDTRYF. The rearrangement links TRBV30 to TRBJ2-3; D perhaps matches TRBD2 (6 bases). Per the germline V gene, CDR1 is GTSNPN and CDR2 is SVGIG (reference sequence). The CDR3 loop spans 14 amino acids.

This clonotype was observed many times. The V gene is TRBV4-1, the J gene TRBJ1-3; D remains ambiguous. CDR3 length: 13 amino acids. The germline V gene has CDR1 MGHRA and CDR2 YSYEKL. Trimming removed 5 bases from V and 4 bases from J, with 9 bases in between. The CDR3 DNA sequence: TGCGCCAGCAGCATAAAAGGGGGAAACACCATATATTTT. Its protein is CASSIKGGNTIYF.

This clonotype came up many times. This chain joins TRBV7-9 and TRBJ2-5, with D possibly matching TRBD2 (5 bases). This CDR3 is 13 amino acids long. Germline CDR1 SEHNR, CDR2 FQNEAQ (reference sequence). The V end lost 5 bases, the J end lost 5 bases, and 12 bases lay between the germline ends. CDR3 amino acids: CASSPTRGETQYF. The CDR3 bases are TGTGCCAGCAGCCCCACAAGAGGGGAGACCCAGTACTTC.

Comments on this clonotype: One junction end does not reproduce the germline sequence, and a read error may be involved. The CDR3 DNA reads as TGTACCAGCAGTTCCCCAGTACCGCGGGACAGGGTTTATGGCTACACCTTC. Translated, it gives CTSSSPVPRDRVYGYTF. The chain is built from TRBV28 and TRBJ1-2; 9 bases are shared with TRBD1. CDR3 length equals 17 residues. Per the germline V gene, CDR1 is MDHEN and CDR2 is SYDVKM.

This clonotype was observed many times. V is TRBV30 and J is TRBJ1-2; 8 nucleotides match TRBD1. The CDR3 length is 15 residues. Looked up from germline, CDR1 is GTSNPN and CDR2 is SVGIG (reference sequence). The J segment lost 8 bases and the V segment lost 2 bases, leaving 13 bases of the junction unmatched. CDR3 sequence reads: CAWSYTPGQGGGYTF. The CDR3 DNA reads as TGTGCCTGGAGTTACACCCCCGGACAGGGAGGGGGCTACACCTTC. Based on the CDR3 plus reference TRBV30 and TRBJ1-2, the full variable domain is SQTIHQWPATLVQPVGSPLSLECTVEGTSNPNLYWYRQAAGRGLQLLFYSVGIGQISSEVPQNLSASRPQDRQFILSSKKLLLSDSGFYLCAWSYTPGQGGGYTFGSGTRLTVV.

The V call is TRBV4-1, the J call TRBJ2-5; D perhaps matches TRBD2 (6 bases). The germline CDR1 and CDR2 sequences are MGHRA and YSYEKL. The CDR3 runs 15 residues. The V and J ends lost 3 bases and 1 base respectively, with 12 bases between them. CDR3 amino acids: CASSQTSEAQETQYF. CDR3 DNA: TGCGCCAGCAGCCAGACTAGTGAAGCCCAAGAGACCCAGTACTTC.

The V gene is TRBV27, the J gene TRBJ2-7; D is perhaps TRBD2 (6 bases). CDR1 MNHEY and CDR2 SMNVEV come from the germline V gene (reference sequence). The CDR3 covers 14 residues. V was cut by 11 bases and J by 3 bases, with 20 bases left in between. The chain's CDR3 is CAGASWGVDYEQYF. DNA for the CDR3: TGTGCCGGCGCCTCGTGGGGGGTGGACTACGAGCAGTACTTC.

This clonotype was seen many times. The J gene is TRBJ2-3, the V gene TRBV24-1, with D perhaps TRBD2 (5 bases). This CDR3 is built from 14 residues. Germline CDR1 reads KGHDR; CDR2 reads SFDVKD. V was pared by 7 bases and J by 4 bases, with 14 bases between. The chain's CDR3 is CATREVLAPDTQYF. CDR3 coding DNA: TGTGCCACCAGGGAGGTCTTAGCCCCAGATACGCAGTATTTT.

In this sample, this clonotype turned up a few times. The chain has TRBV7-9 and TRBJ2-1; TRBD2 might be the D (5 bases). Germline CDR1 SEHNR, CDR2 FQNEAQ (reference sequence). The ends were cut back, 3 bases at V and 6 bases at J, with 9 bases in the middle. The CDR3 totals 13 residues. The CDR3 sequence is CASSFSSSNEQFF. The CDR3 region has the DNA TGTGCCAGCAGCTTTTCTAGCAGCAATGAGCAGTTCTTC.

This clonotype was seen at least ten times. The rearrangement joins TRBV5-1 to TRBJ2-1; the D gene is possibly TRBD2 (6 bases). Trimming removed 6 bases at V and 2 bases at J, with 15 bases between. The CDR3 sequence is 15 residues long. Germline values: CDR1 SGHRS, CDR2 YFSETQ. CDR3 nucleotides: TGCGCCAGCACGGGGGTGAGGGGCCCCTACAATGAGCAGTTCTTC. Translated, it gives CASTGVRGPYNEQFF.

This clonotype was counted at least ten times. V is TRBV11-2 and J is TRBJ2-5; D tentatively fits TRBD1 or TRBD2 (5 bases each). The CDR3 is 14 residues long. V lost 4 bases and J 4 bases, leaving 13 bases between the germline ends. In germline, CDR1 is SGHAT, CDR2 FQNNGV. The DNA of the CDR3 is TGTGCCAGCAGCTCGACGCAGGGACGAGAGACCCAGTACTTC. This gives the protein CASSSTQGRETQYF.

In the case of this clonotype: The germline gene is not matched at one end of the junction; a read error may be the cause. V and J are TRBV28 and TRBJ1-5; weak D call: TRBD1 (6 bases). The CDR3 has 15 amino acids. Germline V gene data show CDR1 as MDHEN and CDR2 as SYDVKM. CDR3 nucleotides: TGTGCCAGCAGTTACCGGGACACTAGCGATCAGCCCCAGCATTTT. Its translation is CASSYRDTSDQPQHF.

The chain has TRBV12-3 or TRBV12-4 and TRBJ1-2; D is possibly TRBD1 (5 bases). This CDR3 is 11 amino acids long. V was trimmed by 3 bases and J by 9 bases, leaving 8 bases between them. The CDR3 loop is CASSLTESYTF. The CDR3 DNA follows: TGTGCCAGCAGTTTGACAGAGAGCTACACCTTC.